These T cell receptor beta chains were read from a single sample in a study of CD8 T cells in Susac syndrome. MiXCR was run by TCRdb on the immunoSEQ multiplex PCR reads, yielding one entry per CDR3 protein. The repertoire holds about 100,000 distinct CDR3 sequences, with 90% to 95% as singletons. Sequenced sample: CD8+ T cells from PBMCs. The source of these receptors is a human donor in good health. CDR3s include the opening cysteine and the closing phenylalanine or tryptophan. A D gene is named only where the DNA matches it firmly. Only part of the rows carry a size: once, few, many, or a class if the clone is expanded.

cdr3_nt cdr3_aa d_call v_call clone_size j_call
TGTGCCAGCAGCTCCTATGACACAGATACGCAGTATTTT CASSSYDTDTQYF . TRBV7-3 . TRBJ2-3
TGTGCCAGCTGGGACAGGGGGAACTATGGCTACACCTTC CASWDRGNYGYTF TRBD1 TRBV2 . TRBJ1-2
TGTGCCAGCAGTTACTGGGGGCTCAGCGGGGGGGAGCTGTTTTTT CASSYWGLSGGELFF . TRBV6-6 . TRBJ2-2
TGTGCCAGCAGTTTATCGAAGACAAGAAATTCACCCCTCCACTTT CASSLSKTRNSPLHF . TRBV27 . TRBJ1-6
TGCGCCAGCAGCCCACAGGGGATGGTAGAGACCCAGTACTTC CASSPQGMVETQYF TRBD1 TRBV5-1 . TRBJ2-5
TGTGCCAGCAGCGTGGGTAGCCATAATCAAGAGACCCAGTACTTC CASSVGSHNQETQYF . TRBV9 . TRBJ2-5
TGTGCCAGCAGCGCATACCGGGGGGGCCGTGATACGCAGTATTTT CASSAYRGGRDTQYF TRBD2 TRBV9 once TRBJ2-3
TGCGCCAGCAGACCGACAGGGTTCCGCACAGATACGCAGTATTTT CASRPTGFRTDTQYF TRBD1 TRBV5-1 . TRBJ2-3
TGTGCCAGCTTCACCCTCACAGGGGTGAACACTGAAGCTTTCTTT CASFTLTGVNTEAFF TRBD1 TRBV7-9 . TRBJ1-1
TGTGCCACTTCCCCGAGGGGTGGGTACGAGCAGTACTTC CATSPRGGYEQYF . TRBV15 . TRBJ2-7
TGTGCCAGCAGCTTGGGGCAGGGGGCCGAGCAGTACTTC CASSLGQGAEQYF TRBD1 TRBV5-6 . TRBJ2-7